This T cell receptor beta chain is drawn from a study of early T cells in non-severe SARS-CoV-2 infection. This clonotype was recorded at least ten times. Individual cDNA molecules received unique molecular identifiers during library preparation. MiXCR was run by TCRdb on the 5' RACE reads, yielding one entry per CDR3 protein. Here the sample spans tens of thousands of distinct CDR3 sequences, approximately 13% being singletons. This TCR was recovered from an adult who was a healthcare worker with PCR-confirmed SARS-CoV-2 infection or an uninfected control (not recorded which). Specimen: whole blood.

The CDR3 sequence: CASISGQGGTDTQYF. The CDR3, as DNA: TGCGCCAGCATATCCGGACAGGGGGGCACAGATACGCAGTATTTT. The chain combines TRBV10-2 with TRBJ2-3; 10 bases are shared with TRBD1. CDR1 is WSHSY and CDR2 is SAAADI in the germline V gene. This CDR3 spans 15 amino acids. The ends lost 7 bases at V and 1 base at J; junction bases unmatched: 5.